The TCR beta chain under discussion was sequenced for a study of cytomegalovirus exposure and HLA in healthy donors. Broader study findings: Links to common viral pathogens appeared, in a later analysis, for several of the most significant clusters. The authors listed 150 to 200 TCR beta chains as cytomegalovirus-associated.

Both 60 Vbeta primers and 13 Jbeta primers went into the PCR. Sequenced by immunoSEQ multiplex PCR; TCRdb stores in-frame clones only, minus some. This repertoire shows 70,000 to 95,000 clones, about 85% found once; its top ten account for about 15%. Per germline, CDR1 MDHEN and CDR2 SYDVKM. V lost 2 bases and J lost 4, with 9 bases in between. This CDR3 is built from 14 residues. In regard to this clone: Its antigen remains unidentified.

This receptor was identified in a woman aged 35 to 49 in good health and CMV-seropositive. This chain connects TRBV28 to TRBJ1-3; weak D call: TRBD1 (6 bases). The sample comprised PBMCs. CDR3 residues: CASSLGGQGNTIYF. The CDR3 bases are TGTGCCAGCAGTTTAGGTGGACAGGGAAACACCATATATTTT.